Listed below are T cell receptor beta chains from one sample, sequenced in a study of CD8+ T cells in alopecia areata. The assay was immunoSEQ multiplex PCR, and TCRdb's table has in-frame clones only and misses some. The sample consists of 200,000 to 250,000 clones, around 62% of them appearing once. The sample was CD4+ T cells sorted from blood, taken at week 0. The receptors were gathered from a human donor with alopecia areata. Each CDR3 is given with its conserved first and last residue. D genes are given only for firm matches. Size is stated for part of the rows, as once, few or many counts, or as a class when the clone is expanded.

CDR3aa: CASSVGRIANSPLHF; CDR3nt: TGTGCCAGCAGCGTTGGACGGATTGCAAATTCACCCCTCCACTTT; d_gene: -; j_gene: TRBJ1-6; v_gene: TRBV9; abundance: -
CDR3aa: CAWSVRQDYGYTF; CDR3nt: TGTGCCTGGAGTGTGCGGCAGGATTATGGCTACACCTTC; d_gene: -; j_gene: TRBJ1-2; v_gene: TRBV30; abundance: -
CDR3aa: CASSLTPKQETQYF; CDR3nt: TGTGCCAGCAGCTTAACCCCGAAACAAGAGACCCAGTACTTC; d_gene: -; j_gene: TRBJ2-5; v_gene: TRBV7-3; abundance: -
CDR3aa: CASSLVGQGNNEQFF; CDR3nt: TGTGCCAGCAGCTTGGTTGGACAGGGAAACAATGAGCAGTTCTTC; d_gene: TRBD1; j_gene: TRBJ2-1; v_gene: TRBV5-5; abundance: few
CDR3aa: CASSLLSWGSGGYTF; CDR3nt: TGTGCCAGCAGTTTGCTTAGCTGGGGTTCGGGAGGCTACACCTTC; d_gene: -; j_gene: TRBJ1-2; v_gene: TRBV28; abundance: -
CDR3aa: CASRELLQGSRYEQYF; CDR3nt: TGTGCCAGCAGAGAACTTTTACAGGGGTCCAGATACGAGCAGTACTTC; d_gene: TRBD1; j_gene: TRBJ2-7; v_gene: TRBV5-6; abundance: -
CDR3aa: CASSYGQGGNSPLHF; CDR3nt: TGTGCCAGCAGTTACGGTCAGGGAGGGAATTCACCCCTCCACTTT; d_gene: -; j_gene: TRBJ1-6; v_gene: TRBV6-5; abundance: -
CDR3aa: CSVESVAGGGYEQYF; CDR3nt: TGCAGCGTTGAAAGCGTCGCAGGGGGCGGGTACGAGCAGTACTTC; d_gene: TRBD1; j_gene: TRBJ2-7; v_gene: TRBV29-1; abundance: -
CDR3aa: CASSSHRRPNTEAFF; CDR3nt: TGTGCCAGCAGTTCCCACCGGAGGCCCAACACTGAAGCTTTCTTT; d_gene: -; j_gene: TRBJ1-1; v_gene: TRBV27; abundance: -
CDR3aa: CASSEVDEQYF; CDR3nt: TGTGCCAGCAGTGAAGTAGACGAGCAGTACTTC; d_gene: -; j_gene: TRBJ2-7; v_gene: TRBV2; abundance: -
CDR3aa: CAWTSGYNEQFF; CDR3nt: TGTGCCTGGACTAGCGGGTACAATGAGCAGTTCTTC; d_gene: TRBD2; j_gene: TRBJ2-1; v_gene: TRBV30; abundance: -
CDR3aa: CASILQTNTGELFF; CDR3nt: TGTGCCAGCATTCTACAGACGAACACCGGGGAGCTGTTTTTT; d_gene: -; j_gene: TRBJ2-2; v_gene: TRBV5-6; abundance: -
CDR3aa: CSVPGQGHQPQHF; CDR3nt: TGCAGCGTGCCGGGACAGGGCCACCAGCCCCAGCATTTT; d_gene: TRBD1; j_gene: TRBJ1-5; v_gene: TRBV29-1; abundance: -
CDR3aa: CSVGQLLLNTEAFF; CDR3nt: TGCAGCGTTGGACAGCTGCTACTGAACACTGAAGCTTTCTTT; d_gene: -; j_gene: TRBJ1-1; v_gene: TRBV29-1; abundance: -
CDR3aa: CASSPVSLSLTDTQYF; CDR3nt: TGCGCCAGCAGCCCAGTCAGCCTTTCGTTAACAGATACGCAGTATTTT; d_gene: -; j_gene: TRBJ2-3; v_gene: TRBV5-1; abundance: -
CDR3aa: CASSVPREDHNRGYEQYF; CDR3nt: TGTGCCAGCAGCGTCCCCAGAGAGGACCACAATCGGGGCTACGAGCAGTACTTC; d_gene: -; j_gene: TRBJ2-7; v_gene: TRBV9; abundance: -